The entry that follows covers one T cell receptor beta chain sequence. Researchers ran the PCR with 60 Vbeta and 13 Jbeta primers. Sequenced by immunoSEQ multiplex PCR; TCRdb stores in-frame clones only, minus some. The sample shows about 130,000 clones, roughly 74% of them seen only once. These data are taken from a study of cytomegalovirus exposure and HLA in healthy donors. This sequence was found in a woman between 50 and 59 years old in good health and CMV-seropositive. Sample: PBMCs.

The CDR3 protein is CASSPGSTNEKLFF. Written as DNA, the CDR3 is TGTGCCAGCTCGCCGGGGTCAACTAATGAAAAACTGTTTTTT. The chain combines TRBV18 with TRBJ1-4; D not resolved. Germline CDR1 reads KGHSH; CDR2 reads LQKENI. V lost 6 bases and J 0 bases, leaving 8 bases between the germline ends. The CDR3 spans 14 residues.